A single sample is the source of the 30 T cell receptor beta chains below, sequenced in a study of blood T cell repertoires in COVID-19. Sequencing used immunoSEQ multiplex PCR; TCRdb keeps in-frame clones, though not all of them. Here the sample spans about 220,000 clones, less than 90% being singletons. Sequencing was performed on PBMCs or T cells enriched from blood (not recorded which). The receptor source for this set is a woman in her thirties or forties who had recovered from COVID-19.

The chain is built from TRBV7-2 and TRBJ2-2; 7 bases are a match to TRBD1. Germline loops: CDR1 SGHTA, CDR2 FQGNSA. J lost 5 bases, V lost 5 bases, and 14 bases had no gene match. The CDR3 has 17 amino acids. CDR3 DNA: TGTGCCAGCAGCCCCTCCTTGGTACAGGGGTCAACCGGGGAGCTGTTTTTT. This codes for CASSPSLVQGSTGELFF.

The chain links TRBV3-1 (or the pseudogene TRBV3-2) to TRBJ1-2; 11 positions match TRBD1. V trimming: 1 base; J trimming: 14 bases; junction bases outside the gene matches: 6. Germline V lookup: CDR1 LGHDT, CDR2 YNNKEL (reference sequence). The CDR3 loop spans 13 amino acids. The CDR3 DNA sequence: TGTGCCAGCAGCCAAGCGGACAGGGGGCGATGGACCTTC. Its protein is CASSQADRGRWTF.

The chain combines TRBV5-1 with TRBJ2-1; D perhaps matches TRBD1 (6 bases). CDR1 is SGHRS, CDR2 YFSETQ, per germline. V dropped 2 bases and J dropped 6 bases, with 21 bases sitting between them. This CDR3 is 17 amino acids long. The CDR3 bases are TGCGCCAGCAGCTTCCTGGGGAGCGTTCTAGGGGGCAATGAGCAGTTCTTC. Its protein product is CASSFLGSVLGGNEQFF.

The chain joins TRBV13 to TRBJ2-3, with 10 bases lining up with TRBD2. Trimming at V came to 5 bases and at J to 3 bases, leaving 14 bases not matched to a gene. CDR1 and CDR2 (germline): PRHDT, FYEKMQ (reference sequence). The CDR3 contains 18 residues. DNA of the CDR3: TGTGCCAGCAGCCAAAAGAGCGGGAGGGCCATCGAGACAGATACGCAGTATTTT. Translation: CASSQKSGRAIETDTQYF.

This sequence joins TRBV5-1 and TRBJ1-1; no clear D gene. Trimming removed 0 bases from V and 4 bases from J, with 10 bases in between. This CDR3 spans 14 amino acids. Germline V lookup: CDR1 SGHRS, CDR2 YFSETQ. CDR3 residues: CASSLGSLGTEAFF. CDR3 nucleotide sequence: TGCGCCAGCAGCTTGGGAAGTCTCGGCACTGAAGCTTTCTTT.

V is TRBV27 and J is TRBJ1-6; 11 bases are shared with TRBD1. The germline gives CDR1 MNHEY, CDR2 SMNVEV (reference sequence). V lost 7 bases, J lost 9 bases, and 5 bases stayed unmatched. The CDR3 consists of 14 residues. CDR3 bases: TGTGCCAGCAAAGGACAGGGGGCTTCTTCACCCCTCCACTTT. Translation: CASKGQGASSPLHF.

This clone appeared a single time. The chain recombines TRBV18 with TRBJ1-1; 9 nucleotides agree with TRBD1. The CDR3 is 16 amino acids. V gave up 4 bases and J gave up 1 base; unmatched junction bases: 7. Germline V lookup: CDR1 KGHSH, CDR2 LQKENI. As DNA, the CDR3 is TGTGCCAGCTCACGGGGACAGGGAGGAGGGAACACTGAAGCTTTCTTT. Its protein product is CASSRGQGGGNTEAFF.

V gene TRBV19 combines with J gene TRBJ1-5; 9 bases align to TRBD1. V shed 6 bases and J 4 bases; nucleotides not matched to a gene: 10. Germline V gene lookup returns CDR1 LNHDA and CDR2 SQIVND (reference sequence). This CDR3 is built from 16 residues. CDR3 nucleotide sequence: TGTGCCAGTAGGAAGGGGGACAGGGTCCTTAATCAGCCCCAGCATTTT. This codes for CASRKGDRVLNQPQHF.

The chain uses TRBV7-2 and TRBJ1-1; 9 nucleotides align to TRBD1. Per the germline V gene, CDR1 is SGHTA and CDR2 is FQGNSA. J gave up 2 bases and V 1 base, and 5 bases lay outside the gene matches. This CDR3 has 16 amino acids. CDR3: CASSLVGQGLNTEAFF. Here the CDR3 DNA reads TGTGCCAGCAGCTTAGTCGGACAGGGGCTAAACACTGAAGCTTTCTTT.

The chain recombines TRBV7-9 with TRBJ1-4, with D unclear. Between the trimmed V and J ends, which lost 0 bases and 8 bases, there was a span of 16 bases. Germline CDR1 reads SEHNR; CDR2 reads FQNEAQ (reference sequence). This CDR3 is 16 amino acids long. This CDR3 reads CASSLARRGREEKLFF. The CDR3 DNA follows: TGTGCCAGCAGCTTAGCGCGTCGGGGAAGAGAAGAAAAACTGTTTTTT.

The CDR3 is CASSPRARGGYTF. In DNA, the CDR3 is TGTGCCAGCAGTCCTCGGGCCCGGGGTGGCTACACCTTC. The rearrangement links TRBV6-5 to TRBJ1-2; D not resolved. V dropped 5 bases and J dropped 7 bases, with 14 bases sitting between them. Germline V gives CDR1 MNHEY, CDR2 SVGAGI. This CDR3 region has 13 residues.

The J gene is TRBJ2-2, the V gene TRBV19; 10 bases align to TRBD1. V shed 2 bases and J 7 bases; nucleotides not matched to a gene: 4. This CDR3 contains 15 residues. The germline gives CDR1 LNHDA, CDR2 SQIVND (reference sequence). Here the CDR3 DNA reads TGTGCCAGTAGTATATCCGGACAGGGGGACGGGGAGCTGTTTTTT. It yields the protein CASSISGQGDGELFF.

The V and J genes are TRBV24-1 and TRBJ2-1; 8 bases are a match to TRBD1. The V and J ends lost 8 bases and 8 bases, in that order; junction bases with no gene match: 7. From germline, CDR1 is KGHDR and CDR2 SFDVKD. The CDR3 consists of 13 residues. In nucleotides, the CDR3 is TGTGCCACCACTAGAGGACAGGGCTATGAGCAGTTCTTC. Translated: CATTRGQGYEQFF.

V usage is TRBV4-1 and J usage is TRBJ2-1; 8 bases line up with TRBD2. The V gene end was trimmed by 4 bases and the J gene end by 10 bases; junction bases not matched to a gene: 12. Germline values: CDR1 MGHRA, CDR2 YSYEKL. The CDR3 runs to 15 residues. CDR3 sequence: CASSPLAGGVREQFF. CDR3 DNA sequence: TGCGCCAGCAGCCCCCTGGCGGGAGGTGTCAGGGAGCAGTTCTTC.

The gene calls are TRBV2 and TRBJ2-5; 12 bases align to TRBD2. V dropped 4 bases and J dropped 5; count of bases not matched to a gene: 5. Germline V lookup: CDR1 SNHLY, CDR2 FYNNEI. The CDR3 contains 15 residues. CDR3 DNA: TGTGCCAGCAGTGCTAGCGGGAGGGCCTTTGAGACCCAGTACTTC. Amino acid sequence: CASSASGRAFETQYF. Full variable domain (remainder filled in from reference TRBV2 and TRBJ2-5): EPEVTQTPSHQVTQMGQEVILRCVPISNHLYFYWYRQILGQKVEFLVSFYNNEISEKSEIFDDQFSVERPDGSNFTLKIRSTKLEDSAMYFCASSASGRAFETQYFGPGTRLLVL.

The chain employs TRBV27 and TRBJ1-4, with 12 positions matching TRBD1. The trim removed 6 bases at V and 8 bases at J, leaving 7 bases unmatched. Germline CDR1 MNHEY, CDR2 SMNVEV (reference sequence). The CDR3 is 15 amino acids. CDR3 residues: CASRFRDRGPEKLFF. The CDR3, as DNA: TGTGCCAGCAGGTTCCGGGACAGGGGGCCCGAAAAACTGTTTTTT. Full variable domain (missing parts from reference TRBV27 and TRBJ1-4): EAQVTQNPRYLITVTGKKLTVTCSQNMNHEYMSWYRQDPGLGLRQIYYSMNVEVTDKGDVPEGYKVSRKEKRNFPLILESPSPNQTSLYFCASRFRDRGPEKLFFGSGTQLSVL.

The chain uses TRBV18 and TRBJ1-5, with TRBD1 as a possible D gene (5 bases). Trimming removed 3 bases from V and 0 bases from J, with 12 bases in between. This CDR3 is 16 amino acids long. The V gene's germline CDR1 is KGHSH and CDR2 LQKENI. The CDR3 DNA follows: TGTGCCAGCTCACCTCCGGTCAGGGCTAGCAATCAGCCCCAGCATTTT. As protein: CASSPPVRASNQPQHF.

About this clone: Other nucleotide sequences in the sample specify the same CDR3. The V gene is TRBV30, the J gene TRBJ2-1; a weak D match, TRBD2 (6 bases). The CDR3 spans 13 residues. CDR1 is GTSNPN, CDR2 SVGIG, per germline (reference sequence). Trimming removed 4 bases at V and 7 bases at J, with 14 bases between. This CDR3 reads CAWNLGRRNEQFF. The DNA for the CDR3 is TGTGCCTGGAATCTCGGGAGACGGAATGAGCAGTTCTTC.

The chain couples TRBV28 to TRBJ2-2, with 13 bases that match TRBD2. This CDR3 is built from 16 residues. V was pared by 2 bases and J by 8 bases, with 5 bases of the junction left unmatched. Germline V CDR1 and CDR2: MDHEN, SYDVKM. CDR3 residues: CASSLRLAGGSGELFF. DNA of the CDR3: TGTGCCAGCAGTTTACGACTAGCGGGAGGTTCTGGGGAGCTGTTTTTT.

The genes are TRBV9 and TRBJ1-2; D call uncertain. CDR1 and CDR2 (germline): SGDLS, YYNGEE. The CDR3 runs to 13 residues. Trimming shortened V by 0 bases and J by 3 bases, and 6 bases separated the two germline ends. The CDR3 loop reads CASSVDSYYGYTF. In DNA, the CDR3 is TGTGCCAGCAGCGTAGACAGTTACTATGGCTACACCTTC.

This chain links TRBV30 with TRBJ1-4; no reliable D call. Germline V CDR1 and CDR2: GTSNPN, SVGIG (reference sequence). The V end was cut by 0 bases, the J end by 6 bases, with 11 bases between. The length of the CDR3 is 14 residues. The DNA of the CDR3 is TGTGCCTGGAGTGTGCGGGCCTTTCATGAAAAACTGTTTTTT. This translates into CAWSVRAFHEKLFF.

The chain recombines TRBV27 with TRBJ1-2; TRBD1 matches 8 bases. The germline V gene has CDR1 MNHEY and CDR2 SMNVEV (reference sequence). The CDR3 totals 18 residues. The V segment lost 3 bases and the J segment 5 bases; nucleotides outside the gene matches: 17. As DNA, the CDR3 is TGTGCCAGCAGTTTTACTGGCAGGGGGCGAACTGTGGGTTATGGCTACACCTTC. Its protein product is CASSFTGRGRTVGYGYTF.

This chain joins TRBV9 and TRBJ2-2; 14 nucleotides align to TRBD2. Trimming cost V 10 bases and J 7 bases; bases outside gene matches: 12. The CDR3 sequence is 16 residues long. Germline V gene sequence: CDR1 SGDLS, CDR2 YYNGEE. The CDR3 sequence is CAASGGGLAGVGELFF. The CDR3 DNA sequence: TGTGCCGCCAGCGGGGGGGGACTAGCGGGAGTCGGGGAGCTGTTTTTT. Full variable domain (missing parts from reference TRBV9 and TRBJ2-2): DSGVTQTPKHLITATGQRVTLRCSPRSGDLSVYWYQQSLDQGLQFLIQYYNGEERAKGNILERFSAQQFPDLHSELNLSSLELGDSALYFCAASGGGLAGVGELFFGEGSRLTVL.

The rearrangement uses TRBV18 and TRBJ2-5; 7 bases match TRBD1. Looked up from germline, CDR1 is KGHSH and CDR2 is LQKENI. This CDR3 spans 14 amino acids. V gave up 5 bases and J gave up 1 base; unmatched junction bases: 4. CDR3 amino acids: CASSTGDFQETQYF. CDR3 DNA sequence: TGTGCCAGCTCAACAGGGGATTTCCAAGAGACCCAGTACTTC.

The chain carries TRBV19 and TRBJ2-3, with 11 bases matching TRBD2. Germline V gives CDR1 LNHDA, CDR2 SQIVND (reference sequence). V lost 6 bases to trimming and J lost 4 bases; unmatched junction nucleotides: 9. The CDR3 loop spans 16 amino acids. This CDR3 is CASRGSGRAYSDTQYF. The CDR3 DNA reads TGTGCCAGTAGGGGTAGCGGGAGGGCCTATTCAGATACGCAGTATTTT.

V is TRBV5-5 and J is TRBJ1-2; 9 nucleotides match TRBD1. The V and J ends lost 2 bases and 8 bases, in that order; junction bases with no gene match: 7. This CDR3 has 14 amino acids. Looked up from germline, CDR1 is SGHKS and CDR2 is YYEKEE (reference sequence). This CDR3 is CASSFGRDREGYTF. CDR3 sequence (DNA): TGTGCCAGCAGCTTCGGCCGGGACAGGGAAGGCTACACCTTC. Full variable domain (missing parts from reference TRBV5-5 and TRBJ1-2): DAGVTQSPTHLIKTRGQQVTLRCSPISGHKSVSWYQQVLGQGPQFIFQYYEKEERGRGNFPDRFSARQFPNYSSELNVNALLLGDSALYLCASSFGRDREGYTFGSGTRLTVV.

This clone counts as medium-sized. The gene calls are TRBV30 and TRBJ1-1; D call uncertain. The V and J ends lost 2 bases and 3 bases respectively, with 4 bases between them. The CDR3 spans 11 residues. Germline V gene lookup returns CDR1 GTSNPN and CDR2 SVGIG (reference sequence). CDR3 sequence: CAWSLYTEAFF. Here the CDR3 DNA reads TGTGCCTGGAGTCTGTACACTGAAGCTTTCTTT.

This chain uses TRBV9 with TRBJ2-3; 9 bases are a match to TRBD2. J lost 8 bases, V lost 0 bases, and 10 bases had no gene match. CDR1 is SGDLS and CDR2 is YYNGEE in the germline V gene. This CDR3 is built from 16 residues. This CDR3 is CASSVVAGEAIGTQYF. The CDR3 bases are TGTGCCAGCAGCGTAGTAGCGGGAGAGGCCATCGGTACGCAGTATTTT.

The chain has TRBV30 and TRBJ1-3, with TRBD1 matching over 7 bases. V dropped 3 bases and J dropped 3; count of bases not matched to a gene: 11. The length of the CDR3 is 16 residues. Germline CDR1 and CDR2: GTSNPN and SVGIG (reference sequence). The DNA for the CDR3 is TGTGCCTGGAGGGGGCCACAGGGGCGCCGTGGAAACACCATATATTTT. This codes for CAWRGPQGRRGNTIYF.

The chain recombines TRBV24-1 with TRBJ2-2; D remains ambiguous. Germline loops: CDR1 KGHDR, CDR2 SFDVKD. V was cut by 5 bases and J by 6 bases, with 12 bases left in between. There are 14 residues in the CDR3. CDR3 sequence (DNA): TGTGCCACCAGTGTCGGAGAGGAATCCGGGGAGCTGTTTTTT. It codes for CATSVGEESGELFF.